What follows is one T cell receptor beta chain and its context. What antigen it recognizes has not been identified. No clone much larger than this one lies a single base away; base qualities are absent. The sample comes from a study of blood T cell repertoires in COVID-19 (dated by TCRdb to about 2020). Concerning the study at large: Collaborator samples came from the United States, Italy and Spain and covered acute and convalescent phases of COVID-19. The material from the prospective study consisted of cDNA or gDNA derived from T cells, B-cell-depleted T cells, or PBMCs. The dataset comprised deeply sampled blood TCRbeta repertoires from subjects exposed to, actively infected with, or recovered from COVID-19. The repertoires were released in a freely available public database intended as a resource for research on the immune response to SARS-CoV-2. Samples were obtained from the ongoing ImmuneRACE study (first 160 participants) and from 950 to 1,500 subjects provided by 6 global collaborators. Sample metadata almost always included a de-identified subject ID, COVID-19 status, age in years and sex. HLA class I and class II types, where available, came from metadata supplied by the sample provider rather than from assay-based typing. Summary of the overall study and its limitations: The quantity of clinical and demographic metadata differed by source and by participant and was supplied without curation.

TCRbeta CDR3 regions were amplified from genomic DNA by means of the immunoSEQ Assay, a bias-controlled multiplex PCR. Turning to the authors' computational methods: The number of nucleated cells in each sample was estimated by amplification of reference gene primers within the assay. Sequence reads were collapsed and filtered to measure the absolute abundance of every unique TCRbeta CDR3 rearrangement. Productive Simpson clonality was computed per sample as the square root of Simpson's diversity index over productive rearrangements. TCRdb carries this immuneACCESS record with in-frame sequences only. Its versions omit some clonotypes, under half of them owing to an unresolved V gene in the studies checked, with the rest unexplained. V, J and clone size reflect that table, while D and trimming were determined from the DNA. Here the sample has roughly 340,000 clones; roughly nine tenths occur a single time. Roughly 0.99% of the sample is in the top ten clones.

Enrolling through a virtual design, the prospective study's participants ranged in age from roughly 18 to 89 years and lived across approximately 25 United States geographic areas. In the prospective study, participants were assigned to cohorts based on the clinical history participants reported in a screening survey and a study questionnaire. ImmuneRACE Cohort 3 recovered participants were defined by two consecutive negative NP/OP PCR tests, healthcare professional clearance, or symptom resolution. Mobile phlebotomists in the prospective study collected whole blood, serum and a nasopharyngeal or oropharyngeal swab from every participant. Over a roughly 2-month period, participants in the prospective study had the option of providing additional blood draws and questionnaires. Blood samples from the prospective study were shipped frozen or at room temperature prior to DNA extraction. A distance of 11 bases separates the germline ends of V and J, which lose 1 base and 7 bases respectively. There are 13 amino acids in the CDR3, from cysteine to phenylalanine inclusive. The entry retains the CDR3 DNA only, 39 bases that are in frame from base 1. CDR1 GTSNPN and CDR2 SVGIG are derived from the germline V gene (reference sequence).

This chain joins TRBV30 to TRBJ1-5; a tentative D match to TRBD1 spans 5 bases. The source is a man younger than 30 who had recovered from COVID-19. Sequencing was carried out using PBMCs or T cells enriched from blood (not recorded which). The CDR3 loop reads CAWSGQRGQPQHF. The DNA sequence follows: TGTGCCTGGAGTGGACAAAGGGGCCAGCCCCAGCATTTT.